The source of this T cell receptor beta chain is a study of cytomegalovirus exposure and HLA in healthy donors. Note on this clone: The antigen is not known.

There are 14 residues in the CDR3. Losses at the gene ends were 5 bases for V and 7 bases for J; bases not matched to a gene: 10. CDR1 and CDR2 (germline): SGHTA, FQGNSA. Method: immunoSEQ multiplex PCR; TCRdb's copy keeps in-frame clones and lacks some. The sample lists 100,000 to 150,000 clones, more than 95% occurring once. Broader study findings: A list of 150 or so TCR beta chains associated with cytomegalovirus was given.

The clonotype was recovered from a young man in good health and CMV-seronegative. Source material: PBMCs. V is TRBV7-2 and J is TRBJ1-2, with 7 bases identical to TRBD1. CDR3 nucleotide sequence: TGTGCCAGCAGCCCTATGGGACAGAAGGGTGGCTACACCTTC. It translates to CASSPMGQKGGYTF.